This is a list of T cell receptor beta chains from one sample in a study of CD8 T cells in Susac syndrome. TCRdb re-derived calls from the immunoSEQ multiplex PCR reads in MiXCR, one entry per CDR3 protein. The sample contains 95,000 to 150,000 distinct CDR3 sequences, roughly 92% of which appear only once. The sequencing input was CD4+ T cells from PBMCs. The receptors were gathered from a human donor in good health. Both conserved end residues are part of each CDR3. Fields, in order: J gene, D gene, clone size, V gene, CDR3 DNA, CDR3 protein. A D gene is named only where the DNA matches it firmly. Size tells how often a clone was seen (once, few, many) or the class of an expanded clone, and some rows leave it out.

TRBJ2-1 | - | once | TRBV3-1 | TGTGCCAGCAGCCAAGGAGGGGAGAATGAGCAGTTCTTC | CASSQGGENEQFF
TRBJ2-1 | - | - | TRBV19 | TGTGCCAGTAGTATCAGTTTAGCGGTATACAATGAGCAGTTCTTC | CASSISLAVYNEQFF
TRBJ2-7 | TRBD1 | - | TRBV28 | TGTGCCAGCAGGGGGGACAGGGGAAACTACGAGCAGTACTTC | CASRGDRGNYEQYF
TRBJ2-3 | - | - | TRBV2 | TGTGCCAGCAGTGGAAGGCGGGACGCAGATACGCAGTATTTT | CASSGRRDADTQYF
TRBJ2-2 | - | - | TRBV3-1 | TGTGCCAGCACCAACAGGTTCACCGGGGAGCTGTTTTTT | CASTNRFTGELFF
TRBJ1-2 | - | - | TRBV5-4 | TGTGCCAGCAGCGGGGAACAGAACTATGGCTACACCTTC | CASSGEQNYGYTF
TRBJ2-6 | - | - | TRBV4-3 | TGCGCCAGCAGCCAAGATGAGGGGGTAGGAGCTGGGGCCAACGTCCTGACTTTC | CASSQDEGVGAGANVLTF
TRBJ2-3 | TRBD2 | - | TRBV7-9 | TGTGCCAGCAGCTTATTCGGGACTAGCGGCCCCACAGATACGCAGTATTTT | CASSLFGTSGPTDTQYF
TRBJ2-1 | TRBD2 | - | TRBV12-3/TRBV12-4 | TGTGCCAGCAGTCCCAGACTAGCGGGAGGGCTGAGTGAGCAGTTCTTC | CASSPRLAGGLSEQFF
TRBJ2-1 | TRBD2 | once | TRBV2 | TGTGCCAGCAGTGAAGTGGTAGCGGGAGGACGTGAGCAGTTCTTC | CASSEVVAGGREQFF
TRBJ1-1 | - | - | TRBV29-1 | TGCAGCGTTGGCAACCTCGGGCGACCTACTAAGGCTGAAGCTTTCTTT | CSVGNLGRPTKAEAFF
TRBJ2-3 | TRBD2 | - | TRBV30 | TGTGCCTGGATCCCTGGGGACTACGCCACAGATACGCAGTATTTT | CAWIPGDYATDTQYF
TRBJ2-2 | - | - | TRBV7-6 | TGTGCCAGCAGCTTATTACACACCGGGGAGCTGTTTTTT | CASSLLHTGELFF
TRBJ1-1 | TRBD1 | - | TRBV10-3 | TGTGCCATCAGTGAAGGACAGGGAGGACTTACTGAAGCTTTCTTT | CAISEGQGGLTEAFF